One and the same sample provided the 13 T cell receptor beta chains below, sequenced in a study of Ad26.COV2.S vaccination and SARS-CoV-2 variants. Treatment indicated: some 19 received Ad26.COV2.S at low or high dose, single or two shots; roughly five received placebo; per-sample allocation not given. Sampling was done on day 63 after the first vaccine or placebo injection. Produced via immunoSEQ multiplex PCR; TCRdb's table is partial and in-frame only. The data contain a few hundred thousand clones, approximately 89% of them seen just once; the ten biggest clones take up under 2%. This specimen was peripheral blood, taken in a trial of Ad26.COV2.S vaccine versus placebo. The receptors originated from a person aged 18-65 years who received the Ad26.COV2.S COVID-19 vaccine or a placebo.

The V gene is TRBV10-3, the J gene TRBJ2-3; no firm D call. V was cut by 6 bases and J by 2 bases, with 3 bases left in between. The CDR3 extends over 11 amino acids. CDR1 and CDR2 from the germline V gene are ENHRY and SYGVKD. The CDR3 DNA is TGTGCCATCAGGGACACAGATACGCAGTATTTT. Translating gives CAIRDTDTQYF.

CDR3: CASTLLTGPTGELFF. In nucleotides, the CDR3 is TGCGCCAGCACCCTACTGACAGGGCCCACCGGGGAGCTGTTTTTT. The chain links TRBV5-1 to TRBJ2-2; 7 bases align to TRBD1. Germline CDR1 and CDR2: SGHRS and YFSETQ. V lost 6 bases, J lost 4 bases, and 9 bases stayed unmatched. This CDR3 has 15 amino acids. Together with reference TRBV5-1 and TRBJ2-2, the CDR3 gives the full variable domain: KAGVTQTPRYLIKTRGQQVTLSCSPISGHRSVSWYQQTPGQGLQFLFEYFSETQRNKGNFPGRFSGRQFSNSRSEMNVSTLELGDSALYLCASTLLTGPTGELFFGEGSRLTVL.

This clone was observed a few times. The chain has TRBV18 and TRBJ1-6; D is unresolved. The germline V gene has CDR1 KGHSH and CDR2 LQKENI. The CDR3 consists of 13 residues. Trimming pared 5 bases from V and 4 bases from J, leaving 6 bases between. For the CDR3, the DNA is TGTGCCAGCTCAAGGAATTATAATTCACCCCTCCACTTT. Protein: CASSRNYNSPLHF.

This chain uses TRBV3-1 (or the pseudogene TRBV3-2) with TRBJ1-2, with unresolved D. Germline V CDR1 and CDR2: LGHDT, YNNKEL (reference sequence). CDR3 length: 15 residues. The germline V and J ends were trimmed by 6 bases and 2 bases, with 16 bases remaining between them. The CDR3 spells CASRPGWQPNYGYTF. CDR3 in DNA: TGTGCCAGCAGACCCGGTTGGCAGCCCAACTATGGCTACACCTTC.

V and J are TRBV27 and TRBJ2-1, with 10 positions matching TRBD2. This CDR3 spans 17 amino acids. The junction had 4 bases not matched to a gene; V was cut back by 2 bases and J by 0 bases. Germline CDR1 and CDR2: MNHEY and SMNVEV (reference sequence). CDR3 coding DNA: TGTGCCAGCAGTTTAAGCGGGAGGGAAAGCTCCTACAATGAGCAGTTCTTC. As protein: CASSLSGRESSYNEQFF.

This chain joins TRBV30 and TRBJ1-4; perhaps TRBD1 as D (5 bases). This CDR3 has 15 residues. The V end lost 1 base, the J end lost 0 bases, and 9 bases lay between the germline ends. Germline V gene lookup returns CDR1 GTSNPN and CDR2 SVGIG (reference sequence). This CDR3 is CAWSGGDATNEKLFF. The CDR3 DNA sequence: TGTGCCTGGAGTGGGGGCGATGCAACTAATGAAAAACTGTTTTTT.

This clone has only one observation. V usage is TRBV14 and J usage is TRBJ2-7, with 10 positions matching TRBD2. V lost 2 bases to trimming and J lost 1 base; unmatched junction nucleotides: 2. Germline V gene lookup returns CDR1 SGHDN and CDR2 FVKESK. The CDR3 loop spans 15 amino acids. Here the CDR3 reads CASSQPGLASYEQYF. The DNA of the CDR3 is TGTGCCAGCAGCCAACCGGGACTAGCGTCCTACGAGCAGTACTTC.

This clone showed up many times. The V and J genes are TRBV2 and TRBJ2-3; D is perhaps TRBD1 or TRBD2 (5 bases each). CDR1 SNHLY and CDR2 FYNNEI come from the germline V gene. The CDR3 is 15 residues long. The V end was cut by 4 bases, the J end by 2 bases, with 13 bases between. The CDR3 spells CASSAGQSFTDTQYF. The CDR3, as DNA: TGTGCCAGCAGTGCGGGGCAGTCTTTCACAGATACGCAGTATTTT.

V usage is TRBV19 and J usage is TRBJ2-4, with 9 nucleotides matching TRBD2. Germline trimming cut 3 bases from V and 10 bases from J; bases unmatched to any gene: 7. CDR1 is LNHDA, CDR2 SQIVND, per germline (reference sequence). CDR3 size: 14 residues. The CDR3 loop reads CASSIEAGGQIQYF. In DNA, the CDR3 is TGTGCCAGTAGTATTGAGGCGGGAGGGCAAATTCAGTACTTC. The variable domain in full, with the rest retrieved from reference TRBV19 and TRBJ2-4, is DGGITQSPKYLFRKEGQNVTLSCEQNLNHDAMYWYRQDPGQGLRLIYYSQIVNDFQKGDIAEGYSVSREKKESFPLTVTSAQKNPTAFYLCASSIEAGGQIQYFGAGTRLSVL.

V gene TRBV5-6 combines with J gene TRBJ2-1; 8 bases are shared with TRBD1. The CDR3 is 16 amino acids. V dropped 1 base and J dropped 7; count of bases not matched to a gene: 10. CDR1 is SGHDT and CDR2 is YYEEEE in the germline V gene. Here the CDR3 DNA reads TGTGCCAGCAGCTTGAGGATCGGACAGGGAGTAAATGAGCAGTTCTTC. Protein sequence: CASSLRIGQGVNEQFF.

V usage is TRBV2 and J usage is TRBJ2-6; 11 nucleotides agree with TRBD1. V dropped 5 bases and J dropped 2; count of bases not matched to a gene: 8. This CDR3 region has 18 residues. From germline, CDR1 is SNHLY and CDR2 FYNNEI. Here the CDR3 reads CASSPLGQGGTGANVLTF. The DNA of the CDR3 is TGTGCCAGCAGTCCCCTGGGACAGGGGGGTACTGGGGCCAACGTCCTGACTTTC.

This chain links TRBV4-2 with TRBJ2-3, with D possibly being TRBD2 (6 bases). V dropped 1 base and J dropped 2 bases, with 13 bases sitting between them. The germline V gene encodes CDR1 LGHNA and CDR2 YNFKEQ. The CDR3 is 16 amino acids. The CDR3 coding sequence is TGTGCCAGCAGCCAAGCTAGAGCGGGCCTCACAGATACGCAGTATTTT. Its protein is CASSQARAGLTDTQYF.

The chain carries TRBV11-3 and TRBJ2-7; a possible D gene is TRBD2 (6 bases). Trimming cost V 6 bases and J 0 bases, with 21 bases left between them. This CDR3 is built from 17 residues. Germline V gene lookup returns CDR1 SGHNT and CDR2 YENEEA. CDR3 residues: CASSRGGFASSSYEQYF. CDR3 in DNA: TGTGCCAGCAGTCGAGGAGGGTTTGCTTCGAGCTCCTACGAGCAGTACTTC.